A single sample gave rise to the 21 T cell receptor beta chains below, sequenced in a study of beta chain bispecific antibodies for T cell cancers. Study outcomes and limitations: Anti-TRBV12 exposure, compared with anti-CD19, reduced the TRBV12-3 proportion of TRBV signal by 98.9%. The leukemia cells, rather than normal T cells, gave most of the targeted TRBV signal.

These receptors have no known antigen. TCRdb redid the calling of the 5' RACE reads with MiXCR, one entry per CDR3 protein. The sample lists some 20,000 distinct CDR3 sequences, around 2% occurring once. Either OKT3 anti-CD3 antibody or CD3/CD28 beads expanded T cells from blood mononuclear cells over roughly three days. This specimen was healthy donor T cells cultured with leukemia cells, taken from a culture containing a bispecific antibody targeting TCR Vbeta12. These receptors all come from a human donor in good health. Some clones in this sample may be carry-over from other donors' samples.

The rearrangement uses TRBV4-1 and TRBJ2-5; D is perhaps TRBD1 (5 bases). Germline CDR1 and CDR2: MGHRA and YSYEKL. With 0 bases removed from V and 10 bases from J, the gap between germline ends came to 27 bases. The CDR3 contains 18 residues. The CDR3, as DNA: TGCGCCAGCAGCCAAGATCCACCCCCGGCGGTTACAGGAGAGGTCCAGTACTTC. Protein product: CASSQDPPPAVTGEVQYF.

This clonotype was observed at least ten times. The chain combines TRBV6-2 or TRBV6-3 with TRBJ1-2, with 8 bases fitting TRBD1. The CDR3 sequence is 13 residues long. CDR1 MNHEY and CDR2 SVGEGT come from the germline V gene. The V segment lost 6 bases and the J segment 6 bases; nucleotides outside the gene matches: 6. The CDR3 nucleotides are TGTGCCAGCAGCCCAACGACAGGGGATGGCTACACCTTC. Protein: CASSPTTGDGYTF.

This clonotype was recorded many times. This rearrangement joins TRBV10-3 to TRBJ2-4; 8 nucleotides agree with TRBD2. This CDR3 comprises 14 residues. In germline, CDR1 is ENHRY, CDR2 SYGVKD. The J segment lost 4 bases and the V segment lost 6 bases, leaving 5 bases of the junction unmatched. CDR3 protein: CAISQSGGKNIQYF. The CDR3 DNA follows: TGTGCCATCAGCCAGAGCGGGGGTAAAAACATTCAGTACTTC.

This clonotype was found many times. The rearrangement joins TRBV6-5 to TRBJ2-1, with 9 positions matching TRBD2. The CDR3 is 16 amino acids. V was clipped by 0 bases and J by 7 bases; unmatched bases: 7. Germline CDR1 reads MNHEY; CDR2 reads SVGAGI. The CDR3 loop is CASSYSGGGADNEQFF. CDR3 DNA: TGTGCCAGCAGTTACTCCGGCGGGGGGGCCGATAATGAGCAGTTCTTC.

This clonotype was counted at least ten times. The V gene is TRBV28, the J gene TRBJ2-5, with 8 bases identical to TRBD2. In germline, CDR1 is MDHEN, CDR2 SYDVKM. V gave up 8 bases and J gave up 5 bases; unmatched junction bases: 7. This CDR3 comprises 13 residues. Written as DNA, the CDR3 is TGTGCCAGCGTGGCGGGGGGCAGGGAGACCCAGTACTTC. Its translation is CASVAGGRETQYF.

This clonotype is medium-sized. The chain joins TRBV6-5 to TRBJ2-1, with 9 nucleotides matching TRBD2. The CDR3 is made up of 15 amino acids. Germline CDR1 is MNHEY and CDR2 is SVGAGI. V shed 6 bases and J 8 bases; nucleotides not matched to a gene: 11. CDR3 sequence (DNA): TGTGCCAGCAGGGACCGACTAGCGGTTGGAGATGAGCAGTTCTTC. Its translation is CASRDRLAVGDEQFF.

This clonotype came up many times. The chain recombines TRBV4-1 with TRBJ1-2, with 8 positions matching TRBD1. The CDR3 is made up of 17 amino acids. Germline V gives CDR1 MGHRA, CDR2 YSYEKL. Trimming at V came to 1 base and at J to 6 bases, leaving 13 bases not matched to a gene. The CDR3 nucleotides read TGCGCCAGCAGCCAAGGCACAGGGGGGTTAGTGCAGGATGGCTACACCTTC. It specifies CASSQGTGGLVQDGYTF.

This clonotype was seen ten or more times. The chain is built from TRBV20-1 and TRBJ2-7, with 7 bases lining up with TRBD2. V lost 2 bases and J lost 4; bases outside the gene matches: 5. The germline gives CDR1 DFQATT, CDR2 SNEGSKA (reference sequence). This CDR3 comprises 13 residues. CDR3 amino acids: CSARLSGGYEQYF. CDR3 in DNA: TGCAGTGCTAGACTTTCGGGGGGATACGAGCAGTACTTC.

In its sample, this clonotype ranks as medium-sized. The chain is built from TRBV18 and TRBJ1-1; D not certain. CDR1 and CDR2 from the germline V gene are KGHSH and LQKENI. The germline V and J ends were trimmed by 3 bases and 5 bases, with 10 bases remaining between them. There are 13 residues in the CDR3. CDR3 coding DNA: TGTGCCAGCTCACCGAGGGATGGTACTGAAGCTTTCTTT. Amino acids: CASSPRDGTEAFF.

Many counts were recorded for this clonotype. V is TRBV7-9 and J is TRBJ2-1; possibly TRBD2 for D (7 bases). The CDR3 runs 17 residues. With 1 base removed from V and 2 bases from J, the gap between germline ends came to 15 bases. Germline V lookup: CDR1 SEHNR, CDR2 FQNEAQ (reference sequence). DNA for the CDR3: TGTGCCAGCAGCTTAGGGTCTTCGGGGGGCCCCTACAATGAGCAGTTCTTC. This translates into CASSLGSSGGPYNEQFF.

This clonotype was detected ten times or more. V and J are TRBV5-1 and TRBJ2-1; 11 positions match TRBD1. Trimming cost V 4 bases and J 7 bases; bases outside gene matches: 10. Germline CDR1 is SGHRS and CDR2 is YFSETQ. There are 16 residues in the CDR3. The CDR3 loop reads CASSPGQGASGNEQFF. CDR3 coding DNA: TGCGCCAGCAGCCCCGGACAGGGGGCAAGTGGAAATGAGCAGTTCTTC.

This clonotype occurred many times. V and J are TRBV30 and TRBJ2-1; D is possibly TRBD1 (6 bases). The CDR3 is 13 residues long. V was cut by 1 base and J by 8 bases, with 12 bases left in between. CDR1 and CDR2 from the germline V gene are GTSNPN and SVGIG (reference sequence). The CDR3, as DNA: TGTGCCTGGAGTGCCGGGACACGGGATGAGCAGTTCTTC. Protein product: CAWSAGTRDEQFF.

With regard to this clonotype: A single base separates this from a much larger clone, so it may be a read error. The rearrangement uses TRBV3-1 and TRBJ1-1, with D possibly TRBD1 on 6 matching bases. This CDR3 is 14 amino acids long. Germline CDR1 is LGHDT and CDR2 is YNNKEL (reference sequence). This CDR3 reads CASSQQNRVGEVFF. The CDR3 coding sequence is TGTGCCAGCAGCCAACAAAACAGGGTTGGTGAAGTTTTCTTT.

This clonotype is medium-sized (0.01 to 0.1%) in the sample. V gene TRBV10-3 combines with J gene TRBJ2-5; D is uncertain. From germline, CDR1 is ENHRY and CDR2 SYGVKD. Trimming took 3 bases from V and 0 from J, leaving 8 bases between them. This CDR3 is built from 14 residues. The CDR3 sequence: CAISDGQNQETQYF. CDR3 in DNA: TGTGCCATCAGTGACGGGCAGAACCAAGAGACCCAGTACTTC.

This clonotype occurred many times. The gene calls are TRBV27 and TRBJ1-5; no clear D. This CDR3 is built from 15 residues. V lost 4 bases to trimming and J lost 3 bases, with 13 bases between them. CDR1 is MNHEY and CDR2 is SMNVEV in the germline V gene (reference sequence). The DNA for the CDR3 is TGTGCCAGCAGTTCGGGCTTAGGGCTCAATCAGCCCCAGCATTTT. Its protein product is CASSSGLGLNQPQHF.

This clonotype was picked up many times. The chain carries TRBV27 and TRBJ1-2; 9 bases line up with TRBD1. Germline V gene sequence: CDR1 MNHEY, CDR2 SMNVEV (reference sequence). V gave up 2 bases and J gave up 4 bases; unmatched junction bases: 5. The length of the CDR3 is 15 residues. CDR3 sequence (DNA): TGTGCCAGCAGTTTAAAGGGACAGGGTTTCTATGGCTACACCTTC. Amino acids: CASSLKGQGFYGYTF.

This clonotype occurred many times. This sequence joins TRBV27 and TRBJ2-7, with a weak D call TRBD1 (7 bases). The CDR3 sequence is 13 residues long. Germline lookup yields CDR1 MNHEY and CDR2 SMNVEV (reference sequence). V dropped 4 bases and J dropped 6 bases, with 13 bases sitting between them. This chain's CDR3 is CASSWQGGLEQYF. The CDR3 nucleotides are TGTGCCAGCAGTTGGCAGGGGGGCCTCGAGCAGTACTTC.

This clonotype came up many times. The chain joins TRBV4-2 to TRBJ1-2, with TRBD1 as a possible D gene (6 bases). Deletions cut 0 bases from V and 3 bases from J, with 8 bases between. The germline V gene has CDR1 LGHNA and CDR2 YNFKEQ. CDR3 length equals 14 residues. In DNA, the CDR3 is TGTGCCAGCAGCCAAGACTCAGGGGACTATGGCTACACCTTC. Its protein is CASSQDSGDYGYTF.

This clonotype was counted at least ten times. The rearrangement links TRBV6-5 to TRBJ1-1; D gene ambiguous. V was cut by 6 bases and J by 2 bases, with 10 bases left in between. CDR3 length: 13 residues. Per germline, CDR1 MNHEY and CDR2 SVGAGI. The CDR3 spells CASRPNPNTEAFF. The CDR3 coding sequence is TGTGCCAGCAGACCAAATCCCAACACTGAAGCTTTCTTT.

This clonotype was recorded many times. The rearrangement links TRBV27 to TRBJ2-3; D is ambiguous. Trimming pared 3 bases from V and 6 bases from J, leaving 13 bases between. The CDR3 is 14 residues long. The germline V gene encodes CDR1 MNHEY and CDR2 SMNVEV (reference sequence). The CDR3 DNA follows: TGTGCCAGCAGTTTGCGTCGTAGGGCGGATACGCAGTATTTT. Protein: CASSLRRRADTQYF.

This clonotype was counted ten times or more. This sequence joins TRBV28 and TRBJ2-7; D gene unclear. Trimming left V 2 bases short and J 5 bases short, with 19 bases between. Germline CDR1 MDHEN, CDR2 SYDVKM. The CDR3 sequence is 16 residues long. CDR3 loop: CASSLRSLVFGDEQYF. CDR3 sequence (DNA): TGTGCCAGCAGTTTAAGGTCCCTCGTTTTTGGGGACGAGCAGTACTTC.